This is a list of T cell receptor beta chains from one sample in a study of human thymus T cells. Repertoires were generated with immunoSEQ multiplex PCR, while TCRdb's copy carries only in-frame clones and drops some. The data show about 46,000 clones, 95% seen once. The sequencing input was blood. These receptor sequences come from a girl under three years old with a congenital heart defect but otherwise immunologically healthy. The CDR3 runs from the conserved cysteine through the conserved F or W. A D gene is named only where the DNA matches it firmly.

d_call,v_call,cdr3_aa
.,TRBV6-6,CASSYGGRGNQPQHF
TRBD2,TRBV25-1,CASSESKRGSHEQFF
.,TRBV5-3,CATIPAGEQFF
TRBD2,TRBV30,CAWSRGLAGGPETQYF
.,TRBV9,CASSVRRGTDTQYF
.,TRBV29-1,CSVVVLSRPRSSYEQYF
TRBD2,TRBV7-9,CASSQPGLAALSYEQYF
.,TRBV19,CASSIPLTVSISGANVLTF
.,TRBV5-6,CASQKITDTQYF
TRBD2,TRBV25-1,CAVAGDSHEQYF
.,TRBV4-1,CASSQFEGRNQPQHF
.,TRBV18,CASSARDTQYF
TRBD1,TRBV4-2,CASSPGTGEYEQYF
.,TRBV7-8,CASSFHPEQENEKLFF
TRBD2,TRBV4-3,CASSQDPSGRGTDTQYF
.,TRBV27,CASTAAGQVGEQYF
.,TRBV11-1,CASSPRQGSSGANVLTF
.,TRBV6-6,CASSTLRGSYEQYF
TRBD2,TRBV7-8,CASSLVRLAENTGELFF
.,TRBV7-2,CASSPRTFGGYTF
.,TRBV28,CATQNTEAFF
.,TRBV5-4,CASSLRMARETQYF
TRBD1,TRBV18,CASSPEDRGLNEQFF
.,TRBV19,CASSRQLYGYTF
TRBD1,TRBV25-1,CASSEWTGNYNEQFF
.,TRBV6-6,CASSTPGPRVFF
.,TRBV6-6,CASSYQPSSYNEQFF
.,TRBV25-1,CAARDFYNEQFF
.,TRBV7-2,CASTLRGNTGELFF
TRBD2,TRBV5-8,CASSGIAGGKETQYF
.,TRBV7-2,CASSLTGELFF
.,TRBV6-1,CASSGLADTQYF
.,TRBV5-6,CASSLAFRWTETQYF
TRBD1,TRBV10-3,CAISSGQGASWAKNIQYF
.,TRBV4-1,CASSSGEKLFF
.,TRBV7-3,CASSLGRVAPSEQYF
TRBD1,TRBV4-1,CASSPGQVGQPQHF